The 30 T cell receptor beta chains listed next were all sequenced from one sample in a study of preoperative IRX-2 immunotherapy in early breast cancer. Profiled with immunoSEQ multiplex PCR; TCRdb holds only in-frame clones, not every one. This table holds under 3,500 clones, 65% to 85% found once. This sample's treatment: preoperative locoregional IRX-2 cytokine immunotherapy. Sequenced material: tumor tissue, taken after IRX-2 immunotherapy. The receptors here all came from a human donor with breast cancer.

The chain recombines TRBV6-8 with TRBJ2-5, with 7 bases fitting TRBD2. Germline CDR1 is MNHGY and CDR2 is SAAAGT. J gave up 3 bases and V 2 bases, and 18 bases lay outside the gene matches. The CDR3 covers 19 residues. This CDR3 reads CASSYHPMGLPQNKETQYF. CDR3 nucleotide sequence: TGTGCCAGCAGTTACCACCCCATGGGACTACCTCAAAACAAAGAGACCCAGTACTTC.

This chain links TRBV23-1 with TRBJ2-3; 12 nucleotides agree with TRBD2. TRBV23-1 counts as an open reading frame of uncertain function. V was clipped by 6 bases and J by 0 bases; unmatched bases: 7. This CDR3 comprises 17 residues. This CDR3 reads CASSQGTSGSSTDTQYF. The CDR3 nucleotides are TGCGCCAGCAGCCAAGGGACTAGCGGGTCTAGCACAGATACGCAGTATTTT.

The chain recombines TRBV30 with TRBJ1-4, with 7 bases aligning to TRBD1. Germline V gene data show CDR1 as GTSNPN and CDR2 as SVGIG (reference sequence). This CDR3 is built from 13 residues. Unmatched junction bases numbered 4, after V lost 4 bases and J lost 5 bases. This chain's CDR3 is CAWNRGGNEKLFF. Written as DNA, the CDR3 is TGTGCCTGGAACAGGGGTGGGAATGAAAAACTGTTTTTT.

The rearrangement uses TRBV19 and TRBJ2-3; 10 bases fit TRBD2. Germline V gives CDR1 LNHDA, CDR2 SQIVND (reference sequence). CDR3 length equals 17 residues. The ends lost 4 bases at V and 11 bases at J; junction bases unmatched: 18. As DNA, the CDR3 is TGTGCCAGTAGTACCCGGCTAGCGGGGGCCCTAGGGGTGGAGCAGTATTTT. Amino acids: CASSTRLAGALGVEQYF. Complete variable domain (other parts from reference TRBV19 and TRBJ2-3): DGGITQSPKYLFRKEGQNVTLSCEQNLNHDAMYWYRQDPGQGLRLIYYSQIVNDFQKGDIAEGYSVSREKKESFPLTVTSAQKNPTAFYLCASSTRLAGALGVEQYFGPGTRLTVL.

The chain carries TRBV11-3 and TRBJ2-7; TRBD2 is a possible D gene (5 bases). Germline CDR1 reads SGHNT; CDR2 reads YENEEA. V gave up 4 bases and J gave up 6 bases, with 22 bases separating them. The CDR3 sequence is 16 residues long. The CDR3 nucleotides read TGTGCCAGCAGCTCCCAGGCGGGTGAGGGAGTGGGCGAGCAGTACTTC. Its translation: CASSSQAGEGVGEQYF.

V and J are TRBV6-8 and TRBJ2-2; 9 nucleotides align to TRBD1. V trimming: 5 bases; J trimming: 4 bases; junction bases outside the gene matches: 5. Germline loops: CDR1 MNHGY, CDR2 SAAAGT. The CDR3 is made up of 15 amino acids. The CDR3 spells CASSGQGPVTGELFF. Written as DNA, the CDR3 is TGTGCCAGCAGTGGACAGGGGCCGGTCACCGGGGAGCTGTTTTTT.

The V and J genes are TRBV27 and TRBJ2-3; D perhaps matches TRBD1 (5 bases). CDR3 length: 14 amino acids. With 6 bases removed from V and 6 bases from J, the gap between germline ends came to 16 bases. Germline V gene lookup returns CDR1 MNHEY and CDR2 SMNVEV (reference sequence). CDR3 sequence (DNA): TGTGCCAGCAGCTTGGCACAGGTGCAGGATACGCAGTATTTT. This codes for CASSLAQVQDTQYF.

This clone was observed a few times. The gene calls are TRBV6-8 and TRBJ2-2; TRBD2 aligns across 7 bases. This CDR3 is built from 20 residues. The J segment lost 2 bases and the V segment lost 2 bases, leaving 17 bases of the junction unmatched. Germline CDR1 MNHGY, CDR2 SAAAGT. The DNA of the CDR3 is TGTGCCAGCAGTTACGGGGGGGACTGGGGTCATCCCCTTAACACCGGGGAGCTGTTTTTT. Residues: CASSYGGDWGHPLNTGELFF.

This clone appeared a single time. V and J are TRBV11-3 and TRBJ1-5; unclear D gene. This CDR3 spans 20 amino acids. Germline V CDR1 and CDR2: SGHNT, YENEEA. V was cut by 4 bases and J by 0 bases, with 25 bases left in between. The chain's CDR3 is CASSSTDYVWAGNSNQPQHF. The CDR3 DNA follows: TGTGCCAGCAGCTCGACCGATTATGTCTGGGCAGGCAATAGCAATCAGCCCCAGCATTTT.

The chain recombines TRBV15 with TRBJ2-5, with D perhaps TRBD1 (5 bases). V gave up 10 bases and J gave up 5 bases, with 26 bases separating them. Germline-derived CDR1 and CDR2 are LNHNV and YYDKDF (reference sequence). This CDR3 spans 16 amino acids. CDR3 residues: CASRQHGPWAPETQYF. The CDR3 DNA follows: TGTGCCAGCAGACAGCATGGCCCGTGGGCCCCCGAGACCCAGTACTTC.

The chain is built from TRBV11-3 and TRBJ2-5, with 9 bases that match TRBD2. Germline CDR1 SGHNT, CDR2 YENEEA. CDR3 length: 14 amino acids. J lost 2 bases, V lost 5 bases, and 3 bases had no gene match. The CDR3 region is CASSLAGGQETQYF. Here the CDR3 DNA reads TGTGCCAGCAGCCTGGCGGGAGGGCAAGAGACCCAGTACTTC. Variable domain in full (rest from reference TRBV11-3 and TRBJ2-5): EAGVVQSPRYKIIEKKQPVAFWCNPISGHNTLYWYLQNLGQGPELLIRYENEEAVDDSQLPKDRFSAERLKGVDSTLKIQPAELGDSAVYLCASSLAGGQETQYFGPGTRLLVL.

The chain combines TRBV23-1 with TRBJ1-1; D is unresolved. TRBV23-1 is an ORF for which the function is uncertain. The CDR3 runs to 13 residues. Trimming removed 6 bases at V and 7 bases at J, with 15 bases between. The CDR3 reads CASSLDQHREAFF. The CDR3 DNA is TGCGCCAGCAGCTTGGACCAACACCGTGAAGCTTTCTTT.

The genes are TRBV6-8 and TRBJ2-2; D could derive from TRBD1 or TRBD2 (7 bases each). The CDR3 consists of 16 residues. In germline, CDR1 is MNHGY, CDR2 SAAAGT. Trimming took off 5 bases at V and 9 bases at J, with 22 bases between the two ends. In nucleotides, the CDR3 is TGTGCCAGCAGTCACGGGACAGCGGGATTTAATCGGGAGCTGTTTTTT. Translated: CASSHGTAGFNRELFF.

The chain carries TRBV6-8 and TRBJ2-7, with D perhaps matching TRBD1 or TRBD2 (6 bases each). CDR1 and CDR2 from the germline V gene are MNHGY and SAAAGT. The CDR3 runs 19 residues. Trimming cost V 6 bases and J 1 base, with 28 bases left between them. DNA of the CDR3: TGTGCCAGCAGACGAAACGCGGGGATCGGGACACCGAAGTCCTACGAGCAGTACTTC. Its translation is CASRRNAGIGTPKSYEQYF.

The chain uses TRBV1 and TRBJ2-3; the D segment call TRBD1 is taken from the table without a DNA check. TRBV1 is shown as a pseudogene. The CDR3 has 16 residues. CDR3 region: CASSQEWGRGFHTQYF. CDR3 DNA: TGCGCCAGCAGCCAAGAGTGGGGCAGGGGCTTTCATACGCAGTATTTT.

V usage is TRBV7-2 and J usage is TRBJ1-3; D gene uncertain. Germline-derived CDR1 and CDR2 are SGHTA and FQGNSA. V shed 6 bases and J shed 0 bases, with 6 bases lying between them. The CDR3 covers 13 residues. The chain's CDR3 is CASSRVSGNTIYF. Written as DNA, the CDR3 is TGTGCCAGCAGTCGGGTCTCTGGAAACACCATATATTTT.

The chain employs TRBV11-3 and TRBJ2-3; D might be TRBD1 (5 bases). Trimming left V 4 bases short and J 1 base short, with 12 bases between. This CDR3 contains 15 residues. In germline, CDR1 is SGHNT, CDR2 YENEEA. The DNA of the CDR3 is TGTGCCAGCAGCTGGCACACAGGTCGCACAGATACGCAGTATTTT. As protein: CASSWHTGRTDTQYF. Full variable domain (outside the CDR3, taken from reference TRBV11-3 and TRBJ2-3): EAGVVQSPRYKIIEKKQPVAFWCNPISGHNTLYWYLQNLGQGPELLIRYENEEAVDDSQLPKDRFSAERLKGVDSTLKIQPAELGDSAVYLCASSWHTGRTDTQYFGPGTRLTVL.

For the CDR3, the DNA is TGTGCCAGCAGACGGACAGGGCGGAATCAGCCCCAGCATTTT. Protein product: CASRRTGRNQPQHF. This chain joins TRBV6-8 and TRBJ1-5; 8 bases match TRBD1. Germline CDR1 is MNHGY and CDR2 is SAAAGT. V shed 6 bases, J shed 4 bases, and the junction held 5 bases outside the gene matches. The CDR3 has 14 amino acids.

The genes are TRBV6-8 and TRBJ2-7, with D unclear. The CDR3 has 13 amino acids. The V end was cut by 2 bases, the J end by 0 bases, with 5 bases between. Germline-derived CDR1 and CDR2 are MNHGY and SAAAGT. CDR3 coding DNA: TGTGCCAGCAGTTACGACTCCTCCTACGAGCAGTACTTC. Translated, it gives CASSYDSSYEQYF.

The chain joins TRBV6-8 to TRBJ1-3, with D perhaps matching TRBD1 (5 bases). The V and J ends lost 7 bases and 5 bases respectively, with 12 bases between them. Germline lookup yields CDR1 MNHGY and CDR2 SAAAGT. The CDR3 has 13 residues. CDR3 bases: TGTGCCAGCAACCTCGCAGGGAGAAACACCATATATTTT. Translating gives CASNLAGRNTIYF.

The rearrangement uses TRBV18 and TRBJ1-1; D gene uncertain. The CDR3 spans 14 residues. Germline loops: CDR1 KGHSH, CDR2 LQKENI. V lost 3 bases and J lost 1, with 9 bases in between. The CDR3 DNA is TGTGCCAGCTCACCTTCCGGGAAGAACACTGAAGCTTTCTTT. This encodes CASSPSGKNTEAFF. Drawing the rest from reference TRBV18 and TRBJ1-1, the complete variable domain is NAGVMQNPRHLVRRRGQEARLRCSPMKGHSHVYWYRQLPEEGLKFMVYLQKENIIDESGMPKERFSAEFPKEGPSILRIQQVVRGDSAAYFCASSPSGKNTEAFFGQGTRLTVV.

This clone was counted between two and nine times. This rearrangement joins TRBV6-8 to TRBJ2-1; TRBD1 or TRBD2 may be the D gene (6 bases each). V was shortened by 6 bases and J by 4 bases, with 22 bases between the two germline ends. Germline CDR1 and CDR2: MNHGY and SAAAGT. CDR3 length: 17 amino acids. The CDR3: CASSHPGAAILYNEQFF. CDR3 DNA: TGTGCCAGCAGCCACCCGGGGGCAGCTATCCTTTACAATGAGCAGTTCTTC.

The chain has TRBV23-1 and TRBJ2-3, with D possibly being TRBD1 (5 bases). TRBV23-1 is identified as an open reading frame with a role that is uncertain. This CDR3 is 16 amino acids long. Trimming left V 6 bases short and J 2 bases short, with 18 bases between. The CDR3 DNA reads as TGCGCCAGCAGCCAACCATCAGGGCCTTTCACAGATACGCAGTATTTT. Its protein product is CASSQPSGPFTDTQYF.

Only one count was recorded for this clone. The V call is TRBV23-1, the J call TRBJ1-1; TRBD1 aligns across 10 bases. TRBV23-1 counts as an open reading frame of uncertain function. There are 16 residues in the CDR3. V shed 6 bases, J shed 5 bases, and the junction held 12 bases outside the gene matches. CDR3 loop: CASSQDRTGGVTEAFF. In nucleotides, the CDR3 is TGCGCCAGCAGCCAAGACCGGACAGGGGGTGTTACTGAAGCTTTCTTT.

This chain joins TRBV6-8 and TRBJ2-2; TRBD1 aligns across 7 bases. Losses at the gene ends were 10 bases for V and 0 bases for J; bases not matched to a gene: 2. The CDR3 loop spans 13 amino acids. Germline assignment: CDR1 MNHGY and CDR2 SAAAGT. CDR3 bases: TGTGCCATGGGGACAGCGAACACCGGGGAGCTGTTTTTT. This codes for CAMGTANTGELFF.

This clone qualifies as large. The rearrangement uses TRBV18 and TRBJ1-1; D gene unclear. The V gene lost 3 bases and the J gene lost 0 bases, with 5 bases spanning the gap. CDR3 length: 13 amino acids. Germline assignment: CDR1 KGHSH and CDR2 LQKENI. The CDR3 bases are TGTGCCAGCTCACCGGCAGTGAACACTGAAGCTTTCTTT. It codes for CASSPAVNTEAFF.

CDR3 amino acids: CSVVGPLTGELFF. For the CDR3, the DNA is TGCAGCGTTGTGGGGCCTCTCACCGGGGAGCTGTTTTTT. This chain links TRBV29-1 with TRBJ2-2, with D possibly matching TRBD1 (5 bases). V lost 4 bases, J lost 4 bases, and 10 bases lay in between. This CDR3 contains 13 residues. Germline values: CDR1 SQVTM, CDR2 ANQGSEA.

The rearrangement uses TRBV29-1 and TRBJ1-2; 12 bases are a match to TRBD1. Trimming removed 6 bases from V and 8 bases from J; junction bases left unmatched: 13. The CDR3 is made up of 15 amino acids. Germline V lookup: CDR1 SQVTM, CDR2 ANQGSEA. Written as DNA, the CDR3 is TGCAGCGTGGCCCGACGGGGACAGGGGGCAGGGGGCTACACCTTC. It encodes CSVARRGQGAGGYTF.

J is TRBJ2-2 and V is TRBV7-7; weak D call: TRBD1 (5 bases). Germline assignment: CDR1 SSHAT and CDR2 FNYEAQ (reference sequence). V shed 5 bases and J shed 7 bases, with 29 bases lying between them. This CDR3 has 19 amino acids. The CDR3 DNA reads as TGTGCCAGCAGCCCCCGTCGGCTGACGATATTAGGGGTGGGCGGGGAGCTGTTTTTT. Its protein is CASSPRRLTILGVGGELFF.

The CDR3 bases are TGTGCCAGCAGCCCCACCCGTTGGAGTGGGGACACCGGGGAGCTGTTTTTT. Its translation is CASSPTRWSGDTGELFF. The chain uses TRBV11-3 and TRBJ2-2; no reliable D call. The V end lost 5 bases, the J end lost 3 bases, and 19 bases lay between the germline ends. CDR1 and CDR2 (germline): SGHNT, YENEEA. CDR3 length: 17 amino acids. The full variable domain, rest sourced from reference TRBV11-3 and TRBJ2-2, is EAGVVQSPRYKIIEKKQPVAFWCNPISGHNTLYWYLQNLGQGPELLIRYENEEAVDDSQLPKDRFSAERLKGVDSTLKIQPAELGDSAVYLCASSPTRWSGDTGELFFGEGSRLTVL.